The 31 T cell receptor beta chains reported below all come from one sample, sequenced in a study of T cell responses to AZD1222 COVID-19 vaccine (dated by TCRdb to the early 2020s). The sample's time point label, in plain terms: baseline before first vaccination. The library was built by means of the immunoSEQ multiplex PCR assay. The immuneACCESS repertoire file appears here via TCRdb, limited to in-frame rearrangements. These files lack a portion of the clones; in checked studies, under half of the deficit traces to unresolved V genes, and the cause of the others is not known. Within this sample are roughly 120,000 clones, with around 94% of them counted one time only. Of the sample, over 6.5% falls within the top ten clones. The specimen comprised peripheral blood, sampled on day 0 of AZD1222 vaccination. The receptors shown here come from an adult in good health.

The chain carries TRBV27 and TRBJ1-2, with unresolved D. V was clipped by 6 bases and J by 2 bases, with 10 bases between them. Germline CDR1 and CDR2: MNHEY and SMNVEV (reference sequence). The CDR3 loop spans 13 amino acids. The CDR3 protein is CASSLRENYGYTF. As DNA, the CDR3 is TGTGCCAGCAGCCTACGCGAAAACTATGGCTACACCTTC.

The rearrangement joins TRBV4-1 to TRBJ1-1; TRBD1 agrees at 7 bases. This CDR3 is built from 15 residues. The V segment lost 4 bases and the J segment 6 bases; nucleotides outside the gene matches: 11. CDR1 MGHRA and CDR2 YSYEKL come from the germline V gene. CDR3 bases: TGCGCCAGCAGCCTACTAGGGGGCAGGGGCCCTGAAGCTTTCTTT. Translation gives CASSLLGGRGPEAFF.

The chain joins TRBV5-1 to TRBJ2-2; the match to TRBD2 covers 13 bases. This CDR3 spans 17 amino acids. Trimming at V came to 5 bases and at J to 7 bases, leaving 11 bases not matched to a gene. Germline CDR1 and CDR2: SGHRS and YFSETQ. The CDR3 loop is CASRSGLAGELVGELFF. In nucleotides, the CDR3 is TGCGCCAGCAGGAGTGGACTAGCGGGAGAGTTGGTCGGGGAGCTGTTTTTT.

The chain is built from TRBV7-2 and TRBJ2-1; D not resolved. From germline, CDR1 is SGHTA and CDR2 FQGNSA. Deletions cut 6 bases from V and 8 bases from J, with 11 bases between. CDR3 length equals 12 residues. In DNA, the CDR3 is TGTGCCAGCAGATATTATGGCGATGAGCAGTTCTTC. It codes for CASRYYGDEQFF.

In the case of this clone: Additional DNA sequences in this sample encode the identical CDR3. The CDR3: CASSLAGEQFF. The CDR3 region has the DNA TGTGCCAGCAGCTTAGCGGGTGAGCAGTTCTTC. This chain links TRBV7-9 with TRBJ2-1; no definite D call. CDR3 length: 11 amino acids. Looked up from germline, CDR1 is SEHNR and CDR2 is FQNEAQ (reference sequence). Deletions cut 0 bases from V and 9 bases from J, with 3 bases between.

This clone was observed a single time. J is TRBJ1-3 and V is TRBV7-8; D gene uncertain. Between the trimmed V and J ends, which lost 5 bases and 4 bases, there was a span of 12 bases. The CDR3 sequence is 14 residues long. The germline gives CDR1 SGHVS, CDR2 FQNEAQ. In nucleotides, the CDR3 is TGTGCCAGCAGCGCGTCATTAGGGGGAAACACCATATATTTT. This sequence encodes CASSASLGGNTIYF.

The chain recombines TRBV10-1 with TRBJ1-1; tentatively, D is TRBD1 (5 bases). This CDR3 comprises 15 residues. Per germline, CDR1 WNHNN and CDR2 SYGVQD (reference sequence). Trimming pared 8 bases from V and 4 bases from J, leaving 20 bases between. CDR3 sequence (DNA): TGCGCCAGCCCCTCAGGTAGCAGGGACGGCACTGAAGCTTTCTTT. Residues: CASPSGSRDGTEAFF.

The chain is built from TRBV7-9 and TRBJ1-4; unclear D gene. V gave up 4 bases and J gave up 8 bases, with 8 bases separating them. The CDR3 sequence is 12 residues long. From germline, CDR1 is SEHNR and CDR2 FQNEAQ (reference sequence). CDR3 coding DNA: TGTGCCAGCAGCTCTACGGTAGAAAAACTGTTTTTT. Its protein product is CASSSTVEKLFF.

The chain couples TRBV5-1 to TRBJ2-3; 7 positions agree with TRBD2. The CDR3 has 13 residues. V shed 6 bases and J 6 bases; nucleotides not matched to a gene: 7. Per germline, CDR1 SGHRS and CDR2 YFSETQ. In DNA, the CDR3 is TGCGCCAGCAACGCGGGAGTGGGGGATACGCAGTATTTT. Its protein product is CASNAGVGDTQYF.

This chain joins TRBV30 and TRBJ2-2, with TRBD1 matching over 8 bases. This CDR3 spans 16 amino acids. With V trimmed by 3 bases and J by 6 bases, 12 bases remained unmatched. Germline-derived CDR1 and CDR2 are GTSNPN and SVGIG (reference sequence). CDR3 protein: CAWRSRDRGLAGELFF. The CDR3 DNA reads TGTGCCTGGAGAAGTCGTGACAGGGGTCTGGCCGGGGAGCTGTTTTTT.

The V and J genes are TRBV5-4 and TRBJ1-4; a possible D gene is TRBD1 (6 bases). In germline, CDR1 is SGHNT, CDR2 YYREEE (reference sequence). V gave up 3 bases and J gave up 8 bases, with 14 bases separating them. The CDR3 is made up of 14 amino acids. The CDR3 DNA follows: TGTGCCAGCAGCTCACAGGGCCTTCAGGAAAAACTGTTTTTT. This sequence encodes CASSSQGLQEKLFF.

The chain combines TRBV28 with TRBJ1-6; D might be TRBD1 (6 bases). Germline V gene sequence: CDR1 MDHEN, CDR2 SYDVKM. This CDR3 region has 14 residues. V was shortened by 6 bases and J by 6 bases, with 12 bases between the two germline ends. This chain's CDR3 is CASRKQGGNSPLHF. The CDR3 DNA follows: TGTGCCAGCAGAAAACAGGGAGGTAATTCACCCCTCCACTTT.

The CDR3 nucleotides read TGTGCCAGCAGTGCGGGGGGAGGCTATGGCTACACCTTC. Translation: CASSAGGGYGYTF. This chain connects TRBV25-1 to TRBJ1-2; maybe TRBD1 (5 bases). The V end was cut by 4 bases, the J end by 4 bases, with 10 bases between. The CDR3 sequence is 13 residues long. CDR1 and CDR2 from the germline V gene are MGHDK and SYGVNS.

The chain recombines TRBV9 with TRBJ2-1; D unclear. Trimming stripped 4 bases from V and 4 bases from J, with 9 bases between. This CDR3 region has 13 residues. Germline CDR1 and CDR2: SGDLS and YYNGEE. CDR3: CASSPRPYNEQFF. The CDR3, as DNA: TGTGCCAGCAGCCCCAGACCATACAATGAGCAGTTCTTC.

The chain recombines TRBV6-6 with TRBJ2-7; D unresolved. CDR1 and CDR2 from the germline V gene are MNHNY and SVGAGI (reference sequence). This CDR3 has 12 amino acids. Trimming removed 2 bases at V and 4 bases at J, with 6 bases between. DNA of the CDR3: TGTGCCAGCAGTTACGAGGATTACGAGCAGTACTTC. Translation: CASSYEDYEQYF.

The chain joins TRBV3-1 (or the pseudogene TRBV3-2) to TRBJ2-1; TRBD2 matches at 8 bases. The CDR3 sequence is 17 residues long. The germline CDR1 and CDR2 sequences are LGHDT and YNNKEL (reference sequence). The ends lost 4 bases at V and 6 bases at J; junction bases unmatched: 14. CDR3: CASSPPAGAGVGNEQFF. The CDR3 DNA sequence: TGTGCCAGCAGCCCACCTGCGGGAGCGGGAGTAGGCAATGAGCAGTTCTTC.

The chain joins TRBV4-2 to TRBJ2-1; 8 bases agree with TRBD2. Germline assignment: CDR1 LGHNA and CDR2 YNFKEQ. The CDR3 length is 16 residues. Germline trimming cut 1 base from V and 5 bases from J; bases unmatched to any gene: 7. The CDR3 protein is CASSQGVAGYDNEQFF. CDR3 nucleotides: TGTGCCAGCAGCCAAGGTGTAGCGGGGTATGACAATGAGCAGTTCTTC.

V gene TRBV28 combines with J gene TRBJ1-2; 9 nucleotides line up with TRBD1. Germline-derived CDR1 and CDR2 are MDHEN and SYDVKM. CDR3 size: 17 residues. J gave up 8 bases and V 5 bases, and 18 bases lay outside the gene matches. DNA of the CDR3: TGTGCCAGCAGTATGGGATCCGGGACAGGGATCCTCGGGGGCTACACCTTC. This gives the protein CASSMGSGTGILGGYTF.

The chain couples TRBV30 to TRBJ2-3, with TRBD1 as a possible D gene (6 bases). V was clipped by 0 bases and J by 1 base, with 11 bases between them. Germline CDR1 and CDR2: GTSNPN and SVGIG (reference sequence). CDR3 size: 15 residues. The CDR3 loop is CAWSVGAYRTDTQYF. CDR3 nucleotides: TGTGCCTGGAGTGTGGGGGCCTATCGCACAGATACGCAGTATTTT.

This chain uses TRBV11-1 with TRBJ2-6; 7 nucleotides match TRBD1. This CDR3 region has 15 residues. V dropped 6 bases and J dropped 0; count of bases not matched to a gene: 2. The germline V gene encodes CDR1 SGHAT and CDR2 FQDESV (reference sequence). The CDR3 sequence is CASRRTGSGANVLTF. Written as DNA, the CDR3 is TGTGCCAGCAGGAGGACAGGCTCTGGGGCCAACGTCCTGACTTTC.

The V gene is TRBV15, the J gene TRBJ2-5; TRBD1 aligns across 9 bases. This CDR3 has 15 amino acids. CDR1 and CDR2 from the germline V gene are LNHNV and YYDKDF (reference sequence). V was clipped by 3 bases and J by 7 bases; unmatched bases: 9. CDR3 DNA sequence: TGTGCCACCAGCAGGGGACAGGGCGAGTTTGGGACCCAGTACTTC. Residues: CATSRGQGEFGTQYF.

The V and J genes are TRBV5-1 and TRBJ1-1; 7 bases are a match to TRBD1. The CDR3 has 15 amino acids. After removal of 4 bases from V and 3 bases from J, the junction contained 9 bases not matched to a gene. CDR1 and CDR2 from the germline V gene are SGHRS and YFSETQ. The DNA of the CDR3 is TGCGCCAGCAGCCAAACACGACAGGGACACACTGAAGCTTTCTTT. This codes for CASSQTRQGHTEAFF.

The V and J genes are TRBV18 and TRBJ1-1; maybe TRBD1 (5 bases). Germline-derived CDR1 and CDR2 are KGHSH and LQKENI. Trimming stripped 3 bases from V and 4 bases from J, with 12 bases between. This CDR3 has 14 amino acids. CDR3 DNA: TGTGCCAGCTCACCTGTGACAGTTTTCACTGAAGCTTTCTTT. Its protein product is CASSPVTVFTEAFF.

This rearrangement joins TRBV5-8 to TRBJ2-7; D tentatively reads TRBD1 or TRBD2 (5 bases each). The germline V gene has CDR1 SGHTS and CDR2 YDEGEE. The CDR3 sequence is 13 residues long. V was pared by 0 bases and J by 3 bases, with 7 bases between. CDR3 bases: TGTGCCAGCAGCTTGGGAGGGGACTACGAGCAGTACTTC. Protein sequence: CASSLGGDYEQYF.

The chain employs TRBV11-2 and TRBJ1-2; D gene unclear. CDR3 size: 16 residues. Trimming cost V 5 bases and J 4 bases, with 20 bases left between them. Germline V CDR1 and CDR2: SGHAT, FQNNGV. CDR3 residues: CASSLNLGLSSYGYTF. The CDR3 nucleotides read TGTGCCAGCAGCCTAAACCTCGGACTCTCAAGCTATGGCTACACCTTC.

This clone was seen a single time. This sequence joins TRBV6-1 and TRBJ2-1; TRBD2 aligns across 8 bases. The CDR3 runs 15 residues. In germline, CDR1 is MNHNS, CDR2 SASEGT. With V trimmed by 3 bases and J by 9 bases, 10 bases remained unmatched. The CDR3 is CASSDEGLAGTEQFF. CDR3 DNA sequence: TGTGCCAGCAGTGACGAGGGGTTAGCGGGAACTGAGCAGTTCTTC.

The genes are TRBV9 and TRBJ2-3; the D gene is possibly TRBD2 (6 bases). Trimming cost V 3 bases and J 0 bases, with 17 bases left between them. Germline CDR1 SGDLS, CDR2 YYNGEE. This CDR3 contains 17 residues. CDR3 sequence (DNA): TGTGCCAGCAGCGCGCAAATTAGCGGAACTAGCACAGATACGCAGTATTTT. Translated: CASSAQISGTSTDTQYF.

The rearrangement links TRBV18 to TRBJ2-6, with 8 bases matching TRBD1. The CDR3 runs to 18 residues. Trimming removed 2 bases from V and 1 base from J; junction bases left unmatched: 7. Per germline, CDR1 KGHSH and CDR2 LQKENI. In DNA, the CDR3 is TGTGCCAGCTCACCAGTTCGGGACAGGATGTCTGGGGCCAACGTCCTGACTTTC. Amino acids: CASSPVRDRMSGANVLTF.

This rearrangement joins TRBV13 to TRBJ2-6, with TRBD2 as a possible D gene (5 bases). The CDR3 runs 14 residues. Germline CDR1 PRHDT, CDR2 FYEKMQ (reference sequence). V was pared by 5 bases and J by 0 bases, with 5 bases between. As DNA, the CDR3 is TGTGCCAGCAGCACTAGCTCTGGGGCCAACGTCCTGACTTTC. Protein product: CASSTSSGANVLTF.

This chain joins TRBV27 and TRBJ2-3; D call uncertain. This CDR3 is built from 15 residues. V dropped 6 bases and J dropped 5 bases, with 18 bases sitting between them. Germline V gene sequence: CDR1 MNHEY, CDR2 SMNVEV (reference sequence). CDR3 in amino acids: CASSSRYLPGDTQYF. The CDR3 DNA follows: TGTGCCAGCAGCTCAAGATACCTTCCTGGAGATACGCAGTATTTT.

As DNA, the CDR3 is TGTGCCAGCAGCCAAGGGGGGGCCTATGGCTACACCTTC. As protein: CASSQGGAYGYTF. The chain links TRBV3-1 (or the pseudogene TRBV3-2) to TRBJ1-2, with a weak D call TRBD1 (6 bases). The V end lost 1 base, the J end lost 4 bases, and 7 bases lay between the germline ends. CDR1 LGHDT and CDR2 YNNKEL come from the germline V gene (reference sequence). The CDR3 is 13 residues long.